The entry that follows covers one T cell receptor beta chain sequence. Its antigen remains unidentified. PCR primers comprised 60 Vbeta and 13 Jbeta primers. The assay was immunoSEQ multiplex PCR, and TCRdb's table has in-frame clones only and misses some. Of around 140,000 clones in the sample, nearly 90% were seen once. This CDR3 has 15 amino acids. From germline, CDR1 is SGHRS and CDR2 YFSETQ. The V end was cut by 4 bases, the J end by 1 base, with 14 bases between. The data were obtained in a study of cytomegalovirus exposure and HLA in healthy donors. General study points: A further, later analysis showed that HLA-associated TCR beta chains (compared with equally common others) were more clonally expanded. Of the V segments, some could not be distinguished, including TRBV6-2 and TRBV6-3, and were excluded.

J is TRBJ2-5 and V is TRBV5-1, with D perhaps matching TRBD2 (6 bases). This TCR was recovered from a woman between 35 and 50 years old in good health and CMV-seronegative. The sequencing input was PBMCs. The CDR3 nucleotides read TGCGCCAGCAGCACCTGGGTCGGGAGCCAAGAGACCCAGTACTTC. It translates to CASSTWVGSQETQYF.